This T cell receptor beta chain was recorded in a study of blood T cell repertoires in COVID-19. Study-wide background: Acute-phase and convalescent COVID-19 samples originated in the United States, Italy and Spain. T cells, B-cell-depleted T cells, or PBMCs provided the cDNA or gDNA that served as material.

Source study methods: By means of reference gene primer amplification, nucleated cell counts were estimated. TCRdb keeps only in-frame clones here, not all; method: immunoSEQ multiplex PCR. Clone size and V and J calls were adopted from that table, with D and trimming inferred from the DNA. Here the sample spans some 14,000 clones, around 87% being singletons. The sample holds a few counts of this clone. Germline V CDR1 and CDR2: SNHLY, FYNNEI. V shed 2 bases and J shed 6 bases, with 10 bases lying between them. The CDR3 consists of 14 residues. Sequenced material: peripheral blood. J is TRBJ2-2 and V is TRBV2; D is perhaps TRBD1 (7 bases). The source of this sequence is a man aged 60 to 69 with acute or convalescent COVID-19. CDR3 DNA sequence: TGTGCCAGCAGTGAAACAGGGGAGGCCGGGGAGCTGTTTTTT. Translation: CASSETGEAGELFF.